These T cell receptor beta chains were read from a single sample in a study of blood T cells in healthy people across ages. One entry per CDR3 protein, called by TCRdb with MiXCR from the 5' RACE reads. Of more than 800,000 distinct CDR3 sequences in the sample, under 30% were seen once. The sample comprised blood. The source of these receptors is an elderly woman in good health. Each CDR3 is given with its conserved first and last residue. A D gene is named only where the DNA matches it firmly. Clone size appears in some rows only: once, few, many, or a class for an expanded clone.

TRBV20-1,TRBD1,many,TRBJ1-2,TGCAGTGCTAGAGATCTCGACAGGGAAATGGGAGCTAACTATGGCTACACCTTC,CSARDLDREMGANYGYTF
TRBV7-8,NA,many,TRBJ2-1,TGTGCCAGCAGCTTCGTCTCAGCGCAATACAATGAGCAGTTCTTC,CASSFVSAQYNEQFF
TRBV6-2/TRBV6-3,TRBD2,NA,TRBJ2-2,TGTGCCAGCAGTTACAGAGGGACTAGCTACACCGGGGAGCTGTTTTTT,CASSYRGTSYTGELFF
TRBV5-1,NA,many,TRBJ2-3,TGCGCCAGCAGCTCCGCCCGGACAGATACGCAGTATTTT,CASSSARTDTQYF
TRBV25-1,NA,many,TRBJ1-2,TGTGCCAGCAGTGTCTACCAGGGGAGAAGCTACACCTTC,CASSVYQGRSYTF
TRBV19,TRBD1,NA,TRBJ2-5,TGTGCCAGTAGTACGCCCGGACAGGGAAACCAAGAGACCCAGTACTTC,CASSTPGQGNQETQYF
TRBV20-1,TRBD1,NA,TRBJ1-5,TGCAGTGCTAGTCCCGGGACAGGAGGTTATAGCAATCAGCCCCAGCATTTT,CSASPGTGGYSNQPQHF
TRBV20-1,NA,few,TRBJ1-1,TGCAGTGCCAGGGGACCGGCCAGCACTGAAGCTTTCTTT,CSARGPASTEAFF
TRBV5-1,NA,many,TRBJ2-5,TGCGCCAGCAGCTTGGCCCGGGACCCTTTCAATAACCAGTACTTC,CASSLARDPFNNQYF
TRBV11-2,NA,many,TRBJ1-2,TGTGCCAGCAGCTTCAGTACGGGGGCTAACTATGGCTACACCTTC,CASSFSTGANYGYTF
TRBV7-2,NA,many,TRBJ2-3,TGTGCCAGCAGCTTTCGGGGGTTTGGCACAGATACGCAGTATTTT,CASSFRGFGTDTQYF
TRBV20-1,NA,once,TRBJ1-2,TGCAGTGCCGGGAGGGGGGATGGCTACACCTTC,CSAGRGDGYTF
TRBV30,NA,NA,TRBJ2-3,TGTGCCTGGAGCAGGGGTAGCACAGATACGCAGTATTTT,CAWSRGSTDTQYF
TRBV29-1,NA,NA,TRBJ1-6,TGCAGCGTTGCGGACACTTGGAATTCACCCCTCCACTTT,CSVADTWNSPLHF
TRBV20-1,NA,NA,TRBJ2-3,TGCAGTGCGCCGGCCTCCTCAGCAGATACGCAGTATTTT,CSAPASSADTQYF
TRBV20-1,TRBD2,many,TRBJ2-7,TGCAGTGCGAGGGAGGGGTTCGACGAGCAGTACTTC,CSAREGFDEQYF
TRBV5-5,NA,few,TRBJ1-5,TGTGCCAGCAGCTCCACCAATAGCAATCAGCCCCGGCATTTT,CASSSTNSNQPRHF
TRBV6-1,NA,NA,TRBJ2-3,TGTGCCAGCTCGTCCGTCCCGGGAACATATACGCAGTATTTT,CASSSVPGTYTQYF
TRBV6-5,NA,NA,TRBJ1-6,TGTGTCAGCAGTTCGTTCCAGGGTTTAGCCCTCCACTTT,CVSSSFQGLALHF
TRBV11-2,NA,many,TRBJ2-3,TGTGCCAGCAGCTTTCCCCAGGGGTCCCCCACAGATACGCAGTATTTT,CASSFPQGSPTDTQYF
TRBV3-1,TRBD2,many,TRBJ2-3,TGTGCCAGCAGCCGGAGAGCGGGGGGCCCCGATACGCAGTATTTT,CASSRRAGGPDTQYF
TRBV6-2/TRBV6-3,TRBD2,many,TRBJ2-1,TGTGCCAGCAGCCCCGGGACTAGCGGTTACAATGAGCAGTTCTTC,CASSPGTSGYNEQFF
TRBV4-2,NA,NA,TRBJ1-4,TGTGCCAGCAGCCAAGGGGACCGCTATGGTAATGAAAACCTGTTTTTT,CASSQGDRYGNENLFF
TRBV20-1,NA,NA,TRBJ2-4,TGCAGTGCTAGAGATCCCGGGGGCGCAGCCAAAAACATTCAGTACTTC,CSARDPGGAAKNIQYF
TRBV6-4,NA,few,TRBJ1-2,TGTGCCAGCACTACTAAGGTGGGCTATGGCTACACCTTC,CASTTKVGYGYTF
TRBV6-2/TRBV6-3,NA,few,TRBJ1-5,TGTGCCAGCAGCCTTCAAATAGGCGTTCGGCCCCAGCATTTT,CASSLQIGVRPQHF
TRBV9,TRBD2,NA,TRBJ2-7,TGTGCCAGCAGCGTTGCTAGCGGGGCGTCCTACGAGCAGTACTTC,CASSVASGASYEQYF
TRBV7-2,NA,many,TRBJ2-3,TGTGCCAGCAGCCAAAACTTTGGGGGGGATACGCAGTATTTT,CASSQNFGGDTQYF
TRBV6-1,TRBD1,NA,TRBJ1-1,TGTGCCAGCAGTGAACCGGGACAGGGATCCCCTGAAGCTTTCTTT,CASSEPGQGSPEAFF
TRBV20-1,NA,many,TRBJ2-3,TGCAGTGCTAGAGTGTCACTCTACCCCACAGATACGCAGTATTTT,CSARVSLYPTDTQYF
TRBV20-1,NA,many,TRBJ1-2,TGCAGTGCTAGAGTCCCCTTTATGGGGGCAAACTATGGCTACACCTTC,CSARVPFMGANYGYTF
TRBV29-1,TRBD2,many,TRBJ2-3,TGCAGCGTTGCTAGCGGGGGGGCCAGGGATACGCAGTATTTT,CSVASGGARDTQYF
TRBV14,NA,NA,TRBJ1-2,TGTGCCAGCAGCCAAGATGCCGTCTATGGCTACACCTTC,CASSQDAVYGYTF
TRBV28,NA,NA,TRBJ1-2,TGTGCCAGCAGTTTTGGGAAAAAACAGGGTGACTATGGCTACACCTTC,CASSFGKKQGDYGYTF
TRBV6-2/TRBV6-3,NA,NA,TRBJ1-1,TGTGCCAGCAGGTTCGGGGGAGGGACTGAAGCTTTCTTT,CASRFGGGTEAFF
TRBV9,NA,NA,TRBJ1-4,TGTGCCAGCAGCGTAAGCCAGTTTAATGAAAAACTGTTTTTT,CASSVSQFNEKLFF
TRBV12-3/TRBV12-4,TRBD2,NA,TRBJ2-7,TGTGCCAGCAGTCTTCGACTAGCGGGTGGGGGCGAGCAGTACTTC,CASSLRLAGGGEQYF